The 18 T cell receptor beta chains listed next were all sequenced from one sample in a study of T-cell reconstitution after alpha-beta-depleted transplantation in children (dated by TCRdb to the mid-2010s). The sample's treatment or condition label is to be understood as: allogeneic hematopoietic cell transplantation with graft depleted of TCRalphabeta T cells and CD19 B cells. Libraries were made using PCR. The instrument was an Illumina HiSeq 2500. TCR libraries were prepared with molecular barcoding, using unique molecular identifiers to normalize TCRbeta repertoire quantification. TCRdb ran its own pipeline on the public reads, namely fastp trimming at Q25 and MiXCR clone calling, and kept in-frame beta chains. Each CDR3 protein gets just one entry, which takes the most common genes and DNA from the rows behind it. Counted in this sample were 400,000 to 450,000 distinct CDR3 sequences; roughly 44% of them appeared once. The top ten clonotypes cover under 35% of the sample.

The sample here was PBMCs, taken before TCRalphabeta/CD19-depleted stem cell transplant. The source of these receptors is a girl aged 2-10 years with aplastic anemia, due to receive a stem cell transplant.

Ten or more counts support this clonotype. The V gene is TRBV7-9, the J gene TRBJ1-2; weak D call: TRBD1 (5 bases). V shed 5 bases and J shed 3 bases, with 16 bases lying between them. Germline V gives CDR1 SEHNR, CDR2 FQNEAQ (reference sequence). CDR3 size: 15 residues. In nucleotides, the CDR3 is TGTGCCAGCAGCCCGGCAGGGCGGCAGTACTATGGCTACACCTTC. It translates to CASSPAGRQYYGYTF.

This chain connects TRBV20-1 to TRBJ2-1, with 11 bases lining up with TRBD2. Germline V CDR1 and CDR2: DFQATT, SNEGSKA (reference sequence). V lost 6 bases and J lost 2; bases outside the gene matches: 15. There are 18 residues in the CDR3. For the CDR3, the DNA is TGCAGTGCAACGACTAGCGGGGTCCCCTTGAGACCCTACAATGAGCAGTTCTTC. Its translation is CSATTSGVPLRPYNEQFF.

This sequence joins TRBV27 and TRBJ2-1; the D gene is possibly TRBD1 (6 bases). CDR1 and CDR2 (germline): MNHEY, SMNVEV (reference sequence). V gave up 6 bases and J gave up 8 bases, with 23 bases separating them. This CDR3 is 16 amino acids long. In DNA, the CDR3 is TGTGCCAGCAGAATCGCCCTGAGGCAGGGGTTAGATGAGCAGTTCTTC. It specifies CASRIALRQGLDEQFF.

The chain carries TRBV6-5 and TRBJ1-2, with TRBD1 as a possible D gene (6 bases). Trimming removed 2 bases from V and 4 bases from J, with 14 bases in between. The germline CDR1 and CDR2 sequences are MNHEY and SVGAGI. The CDR3 extends over 15 amino acids. CDR3 sequence (DNA): TGTGCCAGCAGTTACAAGGCGGGGGGCAGCTATGGCTACACCTTC. Its translation: CASSYKAGGSYGYTF.

This clonotype was counted only a few times. The rearrangement uses TRBV27 and TRBJ1-2, with D perhaps matching TRBD1 (5 bases). The CDR3 sequence is 11 residues long. The germline CDR1 and CDR2 sequences are MNHEY and SMNVEV (reference sequence). V lost 6 bases and J 10 bases, leaving 12 bases between the germline ends. The CDR3 reads CASRGSGYYTF. In nucleotides, the CDR3 is TGTGCCAGCAGAGGATCAGGGTACTACACCTTC.

The rearrangement joins TRBV7-9 to TRBJ2-1, with 10 bases fitting TRBD2. The germline gives CDR1 SEHNR, CDR2 FQNEAQ (reference sequence). The CDR3 runs to 17 residues. The V gene end was trimmed by 0 bases and the J gene end by 10 bases; junction bases not matched to a gene: 12. In DNA, the CDR3 is TGTGCCAGCAGCTTAGCGGGGGGGACTAGCGAACGTCGAGAGCAGTTCTTC. Its translation is CASSLAGGTSERREQFF. The complete variable domain, with remaining parts taken from reference TRBV7-9 and TRBJ2-1, reads DTGVSQNPRHKITKRGQNVTFRCDPISEHNRLYWYRQTLGQGPEFLTYFQNEAQLEKSRLLSDRFSAERPKGSFSTLEIQRTEQGDSAMYLCASSLAGGTSERREQFFGPGTRLTVL.

The rearrangement joins TRBV21-1 to TRBJ2-1; the D call TRBD1 from the table was never checked on the DNA. TRBV21-1 corresponds to a pseudogene. The CDR3 totals 17 residues. CDR3 residues: CASSKVVEYPRYNEQFF. For the CDR3, the DNA is TGTGCCAGCAGCAAAGTGGTGGAGTACCCCCGTTACAATGAGCAGTTCTTC.

The chain joins TRBV4-1 to TRBJ1-2; 11 bases line up with TRBD1. Germline CDR1 reads MGHRA; CDR2 reads YSYEKL. V trimming: 3 bases; J trimming: 7 bases; junction bases outside the gene matches: 10. The CDR3 runs 16 residues. This chain's CDR3 is CASSQGHLGTGGGYTF. As DNA, the CDR3 is TGCGCCAGCAGCCAGGGTCATCTCGGGACAGGGGGTGGCTACACCTTC.

The chain joins TRBV5-8 to TRBJ2-1; 8 bases map to TRBD1. V dropped 0 bases and J dropped 4; count of bases not matched to a gene: 3. This CDR3 region has 15 residues. Germline V lookup: CDR1 SGHTS, CDR2 YDEGEE. The CDR3 coding sequence is TGTGCCAGCAGCTTGGAAGGACAGGGATACAATGAGCAGTTCTTC. Protein sequence: CASSLEGQGYNEQFF.

The genes are TRBV29-1 and TRBJ1-3; 8 nucleotides agree with TRBD1. V lost 7 bases to trimming and J lost 4 bases; unmatched junction nucleotides: 6. Germline CDR1 SQVTM, CDR2 ANQGSEA. The CDR3 totals 13 residues. CDR3 region: CSAQTGVGNTIYF. As DNA, the CDR3 is TGCAGCGCCCAGACAGGGGTCGGAAACACCATATATTTT.

CDR3 sequence (DNA): TGTGCCAGCAGCCCCCAAGGACAGGTCACCGGGGAGCTGTTTTTT. Its protein is CASSPQGQVTGELFF. The chain combines TRBV7-2 with TRBJ2-2; 7 bases are a match to TRBD1. Per the germline V gene, CDR1 is SGHTA and CDR2 is FQGNSA. The V and J ends lost 5 bases and 4 bases, in that order; junction bases with no gene match: 7. This CDR3 has 15 amino acids.

This rearrangement joins TRBV9 to TRBJ1-2, with D hard to call. Germline V gene data show CDR1 as SGDLS and CDR2 as YYNGEE. The ends were cut back, 0 bases at V and 5 bases at J, with 8 bases in the middle. The CDR3 has 13 residues. This CDR3 reads CASSVGLQYGYTF. CDR3 in DNA: TGTGCCAGCAGCGTAGGATTGCAGTATGGCTACACCTTC.

This clonotype was seen repeatedly, ten times or more. The chain links TRBV4-2 to TRBJ2-7, with 8 bases identical to TRBD1. Germline-derived CDR1 and CDR2 are LGHNA and YNFKEQ. This CDR3 contains 14 residues. The trim removed 1 base at V and 6 bases at J, leaving 5 bases unmatched. CDR3 bases: TGTGCCAGCAGCCAAGGGGGACAGGTTCGCGAGCAGTACTTC. This translates into CASSQGGQVREQYF.

This chain uses TRBV20-1 with TRBJ2-3; perhaps TRBD2 as D (7 bases). Per the germline V gene, CDR1 is DFQATT and CDR2 is SNEGSKA (reference sequence). V lost 2 bases to trimming and J lost 5 bases, with 14 bases between them. CDR3 length: 14 amino acids. Here the CDR3 reads CSARRGVAGDTQYF. CDR3 nucleotide sequence: TGCAGTGCTAGAAGGGGGGTAGCGGGAGATACGCAGTATTTT.

In this sample, this clonotype turned up a few times. The chain joins TRBV4-1 to TRBJ2-3; TRBD2 matches at 15 bases. With 8 bases clipped from V and 0 bases from J, the junction kept 9 bases outside the gene matches. Germline CDR1 and CDR2: MGHRA and YSYEKL. The CDR3 is made up of 18 amino acids. CDR3 in DNA: TGCGCCAGCCAAGCTCGGACTAGCGGGAGGGTGAGCACAGATACGCAGTATTTT. Protein product: CASQARTSGRVSTDTQYF.

The chain has TRBV7-9 and TRBJ2-7; D remains unclear. The CDR3 consists of 12 residues. V lost 5 bases and J lost 4, with 9 bases in between. CDR1 and CDR2 from the germline V gene are SEHNR and FQNEAQ (reference sequence). CDR3 bases: TGTGCCAGCAGCGAGGTGGGTTACGAGCAGTACTTC. Translation: CASSEVGYEQYF.

This clonotype showed up many times. This chain uses TRBV6-1 with TRBJ2-4; 10 positions agree with TRBD1. The length of the CDR3 is 14 residues. CDR1 and CDR2 (germline): MNHNS, SASEGT. Trimming took 5 bases from V and 13 from J; bases not matched to a gene: 11. The CDR3 DNA is TGTGCCAGCAGTCCGGGACAGGGGTCCCCTCAGCAGTACTTC. Protein product: CASSPGQGSPQQYF.

About this clonotype: A much larger clone is a single base away; this may be a read error. The chain joins TRBV10-3 to TRBJ2-5; D is unresolved. Germline lookup yields CDR1 ENHRY and CDR2 SYGVKD. The CDR3 extends over 16 amino acids. V gave up 5 bases and J gave up 0 bases, with 16 bases separating them. The CDR3 loop is CAISTSLGTYQETQYF. The CDR3 DNA reads TGTGCCATCAGTACCTCTCTAGGCACGTACCAAGAGACCCAGTACTTC.